This is a list of T cell receptor beta chains from one sample in a study of identifying expanded T cells in peripheral blood. Here immunoSEQ multiplex PCR was the method, and the copy in TCRdb shows in-frame clones only, minus some. The sample includes around 91,000 clones, 70% to 90% of them seen just once. Sequencing input: blood. The origin of the receptors is a person aged 18 to 75 in good health. CDR3s include the opening cysteine and the closing phenylalanine or tryptophan. Fields, in order: J gene, D gene, V gene, clone size, CDR3 protein, CDR3 DNA. The D gene is left open where the match is weak. Clone sizes are given selectively: once, few, many, or a class where the clone is expanded.

j_gene: TRBJ1-5
d_gene: TRBD1
v_gene: TRBV6-1
abundance: -
CDR3aa: CASSEASGQSSGQHF
CDR3nt: TGTGCCAGCAGTGAAGCGTCGGGACAGTCCAGCGGCCAGCATTTT

j_gene: TRBJ1-1
d_gene: -
v_gene: TRBV5-1
abundance: -
CDR3aa: CASSSTEWDTEAFF
CDR3nt: TGCGCCAGCAGCTCGACAGAATGGGACACTGAAGCTTTCTTT

j_gene: TRBJ2-7
d_gene: TRBD1
v_gene: TRBV6-1
abundance: few
CDR3aa: CASSEIGTGSYEQYF
CDR3nt: TGTGCCAGCAGTGAAATAGGGACAGGGTCCTACGAGCAGTACTTC

j_gene: TRBJ2-3
d_gene: -
v_gene: TRBV27
abundance: -
CDR3aa: CASSFVATDTQYF
CDR3nt: TGTGCCAGCAGTTTCGTAGCCACAGATACGCAGTATTTT

j_gene: TRBJ1-4
d_gene: TRBD1
v_gene: TRBV9
abundance: -
CDR3aa: CASSAQGGYEKLFF
CDR3nt: TGTGCCAGCAGCGCACAGGGGGGGTATGAAAAACTGTTTTTT

j_gene: TRBJ1-1
d_gene: -
v_gene: TRBV15
abundance: -
CDR3aa: CATSRVGMGNTEAFF
CDR3nt: TGTGCCACCAGCAGAGTTGGCATGGGGAACACTGAAGCTTTCTTT

j_gene: TRBJ2-7
d_gene: TRBD2
v_gene: TRBV19
abundance: -
CDR3aa: CASSGTSGSDEQYF
CDR3nt: TGTGCCAGTTCAGGGACTAGCGGGAGTGACGAGCAGTACTTC

j_gene: TRBJ2-2
d_gene: TRBD2
v_gene: TRBV7-2
abundance: -
CDR3aa: CASSIIFWEGLGGELFF
CDR3nt: TGTGCCAGCAGCATAATTTTTTGGGAGGGCCTGGGCGGGGAGCTGTTTTTT

j_gene: TRBJ2-1
d_gene: TRBD2
v_gene: TRBV7-3
abundance: once
CDR3aa: CASSSSGREYNEQFF
CDR3nt: TGTGCCAGCAGCTCTAGCGGGAGGGAGTACAATGAGCAGTTCTTC

j_gene: TRBJ1-1
d_gene: -
v_gene: TRBV6-5
abundance: -
CDR3aa: CASITTGTATEAFF
CDR3nt: TGTGCCAGCATTACTACAGGGACCGCCACTGAAGCTTTCTTT

j_gene: TRBJ2-2
d_gene: -
v_gene: TRBV5-5
abundance: -
CDR3aa: CASSLGPGHTGELFF
CDR3nt: TGTGCCAGCAGCTTGGGGCCGGGCCACACCGGGGAGCTGTTTTTT

j_gene: TRBJ1-5
d_gene: TRBD1
v_gene: TRBV6-1
abundance: -
CDR3aa: CASSEAADRADQPQHF
CDR3nt: TGTGCCAGCAGTGAAGCCGCGGACAGGGCAGATCAGCCCCAGCATTTT

j_gene: TRBJ2-7
d_gene: TRBD1
v_gene: TRBV28
abundance: -
CDR3aa: CASSLRGTESYYEQYF
CDR3nt: TGTGCCAGCAGTTTACGAGGGACAGAGAGTTACTACGAGCAGTACTTC

j_gene: TRBJ2-7
d_gene: -
v_gene: TRBV28
abundance: -
CDR3aa: CASIHSGPQGTEQYF
CDR3nt: TGTGCCAGCATTCATTCGGGCCCCCAGGGTACCGAGCAGTACTTC

j_gene: TRBJ2-7
d_gene: TRBD1
v_gene: TRBV2
abundance: -
CDR3aa: CASSGGQGGYEQYF
CDR3nt: TGTGCCAGCAGTGGGGGACAGGGGGGGTACGAGCAGTACTTC

j_gene: TRBJ1-6
d_gene: -
v_gene: TRBV19
abundance: -
CDR3aa: CASSMVAEDSPLHF
CDR3nt: TGTGCCAGTAGTATGGTCGCAGAGGATTCACCCCTCCACTTT

j_gene: TRBJ2-2
d_gene: -
v_gene: TRBV10-3
abundance: -
CDR3aa: CAISPQENTGELFF
CDR3nt: TGTGCCATCAGCCCACAGGAGAACACCGGGGAGCTGTTTTTT

j_gene: TRBJ1-3
d_gene: -
v_gene: TRBV5-8
abundance: -
CDR3aa: CASILTTYSGNTIYF
CDR3nt: TGTGCCAGCATCCTTACCACCTACTCTGGAAACACCATATATTTT

j_gene: TRBJ1-3
d_gene: -
v_gene: TRBV27
abundance: -
CDR3aa: CASRGGGAGNTIYF
CDR3nt: TGTGCCAGCAGGGGGGGCGGGGCTGGAAACACCATATATTTT

j_gene: TRBJ2-1
d_gene: -
v_gene: TRBV30
abundance: -
CDR3aa: CAWSVMNEQFF
CDR3nt: TGTGCCTGGAGTGTAATGAATGAGCAGTTCTTC

j_gene: TRBJ2-3
d_gene: -
v_gene: TRBV6-4
abundance: -
CDR3aa: CASSDAWGDTQYF
CDR3nt: TGTGCCAGCAGTGACGCGTGGGGAGATACGCAGTATTTT

j_gene: TRBJ1-5
d_gene: -
v_gene: TRBV5-1
abundance: -
CDR3aa: CASSLGGSGQPQHF
CDR3nt: TGCGCCAGCAGCTTGGGAGGGAGTGGTCAGCCCCAGCATTTT

j_gene: TRBJ2-3
d_gene: TRBD2
v_gene: TRBV30
abundance: -
CDR3aa: CAWSEGLAVDTQYF
CDR3nt: TGTGCCTGGAGTGAGGGACTAGCGGTTGATACGCAGTATTTT

j_gene: TRBJ2-5
d_gene: TRBD2
v_gene: TRBV29-1
abundance: -
CDR3aa: CSVVGGRETQYF
CDR3nt: TGCAGCGTTGTGGGGGGGAGAGAGACCCAGTACTTC

j_gene: TRBJ2-7
d_gene: -
v_gene: TRBV11-2
abundance: -
CDR3aa: CASSLGSSYEQYF
CDR3nt: TGTGCCAGCAGCCTGGGGAGCTCCTACGAGCAGTACTTC

j_gene: TRBJ2-2
d_gene: TRBD1
v_gene: TRBV7-7
abundance: -
CDR3aa: CASSSRGQGNIGELFF
CDR3nt: TGTGCCAGCAGCTCCCGGGGACAGGGGAATATCGGGGAGCTGTTTTTT

j_gene: TRBJ2-1
d_gene: -
v_gene: TRBV18
abundance: few
CDR3aa: CASSPLTGPLDNEQFF
CDR3nt: TGTGCCAGCTCACCATTGACCGGCCCCTTAGACAATGAGCAGTTCTTC

j_gene: TRBJ1-1
d_gene: -
v_gene: TRBV5-1
abundance: -
CDR3aa: CASSLLWGMNTEAFF
CDR3nt: TGCGCCAGCAGCTTGTTATGGGGGATGAACACTGAAGCTTTCTTT

j_gene: TRBJ2-3
d_gene: -
v_gene: TRBV9
abundance: -
CDR3aa: CASSVEETGYGDTQYF
CDR3nt: TGTGCCAGCAGCGTAGAGGAAACAGGGTACGGAGATACGCAGTATTTT

j_gene: TRBJ1-1
d_gene: -
v_gene: TRBV6-5
abundance: -
CDR3aa: CASTDPEGIVTF
CDR3nt: TGTGCCAGCACCGACCCGGAGGGAATAGTGACTTTT

j_gene: TRBJ2-2
d_gene: -
v_gene: TRBV29-1
abundance: -
CDR3aa: CSVLRQTNTGELFF
CDR3nt: TGCAGCGTTTTGAGACAGACGAACACCGGGGAGCTGTTTTTT

j_gene: TRBJ1-1
d_gene: -
v_gene: TRBV27
abundance: -
CDR3aa: CASSNQGRGTEAFF
CDR3nt: TGTGCCAGCAGTAATCAGGGGCGGGGCACTGAAGCTTTCTTT

j_gene: TRBJ2-1
d_gene: TRBD2
v_gene: TRBV7-8
abundance: -
CDR3aa: CASSLAEAGGDEQFF
CDR3nt: TGTGCCAGCAGCTTAGCCGAGGCGGGGGGGGATGAGCAGTTCTTC

j_gene: TRBJ1-4
d_gene: -
v_gene: TRBV6-5
abundance: once
CDR3aa: CASSRGRNEKLFF
CDR3nt: TGTGCCAGCAGCCGGGGGAGAAATGAAAAACTGTTTTTT

j_gene: TRBJ1-1
d_gene: -
v_gene: TRBV5-4
abundance: -
CDR3aa: CASRPGRENTEAFF
CDR3nt: TGTGCCAGCAGACCCGGGAGGGAAAACACTGAAGCTTTCTTT

j_gene: TRBJ2-1
d_gene: TRBD2
v_gene: TRBV18
abundance: -
CDR3aa: CASSPPGLAGAYNEQFF
CDR3nt: TGTGCCAGCTCACCACCGGGGCTAGCGGGAGCTTACAATGAGCAGTTCTTC

j_gene: TRBJ2-3
d_gene: TRBD1
v_gene: TRBV4-1
abundance: -
CDR3aa: CASSHRDRETDTQYF
CDR3nt: TGCGCCAGCAGCCACAGGGACAGGGAGACAGATACGCAGTATTTT

j_gene: TRBJ2-3
d_gene: TRBD2
v_gene: TRBV4-3
abundance: -
CDR3aa: CASSQGDLTSGDTDTQYF
CDR3nt: TGCGCCAGCAGCCAAGGGGACCTGACTAGCGGGGACACAGATACGCAGTATTTT

j_gene: TRBJ1-3
d_gene: -
v_gene: TRBV28
abundance: -
CDR3aa: CASSLESSGNTIYF
CDR3nt: TGTGCCAGCAGTTTGGAGAGCTCTGGAAACACCATATATTTT

j_gene: TRBJ2-1
d_gene: -
v_gene: TRBV27
abundance: -
CDR3aa: CASRAVYNEQFF
CDR3nt: TGTGCCAGCAGGGCGGTTTACAATGAGCAGTTCTTC

j_gene: TRBJ2-2
d_gene: -
v_gene: TRBV30
abundance: once
CDR3aa: CAWSVLPQEGLFF
CDR3nt: TGTGCCTGGAGTGTACTACCGCAAGAGGGGCTGTTTTTT

j_gene: TRBJ1-4
d_gene: TRBD1
v_gene: TRBV7-7
abundance: -
CDR3aa: CASRTGTGNEKLFF
CDR3nt: TGTGCCAGCAGGACCGGGACAGGGAATGAAAAACTGTTTTTT

j_gene: TRBJ2-3
d_gene: -
v_gene: TRBV6-4
abundance: -
CDR3aa: CASSDATGTADTQYF
CDR3nt: TGTGCCAGCAGTGACGCGACAGGGACTGCAGATACGCAGTATTTT

j_gene: TRBJ2-2
d_gene: -
v_gene: TRBV19
abundance: -
CDR3aa: CASSSASNTGELFF
CDR3nt: TGTGCCAGTAGTTCAGCCTCGAACACCGGGGAGCTGTTTTTT

j_gene: TRBJ1-5
d_gene: -
v_gene: TRBV5-8
abundance: -
CDR3aa: CASSFWGPQPQHF
CDR3nt: TGTGCCAGCAGCTTTTGGGGTCCTCAGCCCCAGCATTTT

j_gene: TRBJ2-6
d_gene: -
v_gene: TRBV13
abundance: -
CDR3aa: CASAPRNSGANVLTF
CDR3nt: TGTGCCAGCGCTCCTCGGAACTCTGGGGCCAACGTCCTGACTTTC